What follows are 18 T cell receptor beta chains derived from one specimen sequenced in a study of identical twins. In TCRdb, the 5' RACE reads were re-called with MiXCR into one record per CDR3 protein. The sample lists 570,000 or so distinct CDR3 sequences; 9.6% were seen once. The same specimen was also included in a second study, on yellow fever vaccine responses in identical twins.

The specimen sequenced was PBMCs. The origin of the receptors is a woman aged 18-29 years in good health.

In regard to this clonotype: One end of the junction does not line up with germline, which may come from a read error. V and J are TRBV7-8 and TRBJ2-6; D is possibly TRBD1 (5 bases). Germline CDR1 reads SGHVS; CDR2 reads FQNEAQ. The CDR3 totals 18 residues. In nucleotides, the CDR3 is TGTGCCAGCAGCTTAGCGCTCGTCAGTTCCTCTGGGGCCATCGTCCTGACTTTC. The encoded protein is CASSLALVSSSGAIVLTF. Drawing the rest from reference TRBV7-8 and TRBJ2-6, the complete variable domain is GAGVSQSPRYKVAKRGQDVALRCDPISGHVSLFWYQQALGQGPEFLTYFQNEAQLDKSGLPSDRFFAERPEGSVSTLKIQRTQQEDSAVYLCASSLALVSSSGAIVLTFGAGSRLTVL.

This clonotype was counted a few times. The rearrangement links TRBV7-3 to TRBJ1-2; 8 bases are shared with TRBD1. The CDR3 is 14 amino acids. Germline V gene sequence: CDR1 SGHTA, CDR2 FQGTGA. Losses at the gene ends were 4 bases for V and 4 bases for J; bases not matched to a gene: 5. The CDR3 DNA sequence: TGTGCCAGCAGCTCAGGGGGCGAACTCTATGGCTACACCTTC. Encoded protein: CASSSGGELYGYTF.

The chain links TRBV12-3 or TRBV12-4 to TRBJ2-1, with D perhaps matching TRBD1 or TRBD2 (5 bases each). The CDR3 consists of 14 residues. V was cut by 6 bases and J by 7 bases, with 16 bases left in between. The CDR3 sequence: CASSPGPYYNEQFF. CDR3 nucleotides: TGTGCCAGCAGCCCGGGACCATATTATAATGAGCAGTTCTTC.

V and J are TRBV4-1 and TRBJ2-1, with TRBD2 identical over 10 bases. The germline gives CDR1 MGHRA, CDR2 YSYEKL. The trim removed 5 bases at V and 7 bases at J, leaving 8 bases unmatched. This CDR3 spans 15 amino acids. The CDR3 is CASSLNLAGENEQFF. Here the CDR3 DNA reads TGCGCCAGCAGCTTAAACCTAGCGGGGGAGAATGAGCAGTTCTTC.

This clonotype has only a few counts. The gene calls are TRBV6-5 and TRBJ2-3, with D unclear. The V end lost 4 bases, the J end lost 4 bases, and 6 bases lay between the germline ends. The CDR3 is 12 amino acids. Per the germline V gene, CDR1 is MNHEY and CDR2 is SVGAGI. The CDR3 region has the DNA TGTGCCAGCAGTTTTGACTCAGATACGCAGTATTTT. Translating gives CASSFDSDTQYF.

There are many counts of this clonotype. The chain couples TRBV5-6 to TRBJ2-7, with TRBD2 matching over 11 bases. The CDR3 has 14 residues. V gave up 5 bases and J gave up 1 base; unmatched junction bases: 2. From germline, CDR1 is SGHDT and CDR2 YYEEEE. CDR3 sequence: CASRLAGGSYEQYF. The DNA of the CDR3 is TGTGCCAGCAGGTTAGCGGGAGGGTCCTACGAGCAGTACTTC.

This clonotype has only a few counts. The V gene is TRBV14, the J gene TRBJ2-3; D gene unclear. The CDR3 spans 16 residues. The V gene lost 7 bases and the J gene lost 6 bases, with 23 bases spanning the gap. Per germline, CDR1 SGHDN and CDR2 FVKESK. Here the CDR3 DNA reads TGTGCCAGCAATGATGGCCCAGCCCCGCCTCGGGATACGCAGTATTTT. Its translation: CASNDGPAPPRDTQYF.

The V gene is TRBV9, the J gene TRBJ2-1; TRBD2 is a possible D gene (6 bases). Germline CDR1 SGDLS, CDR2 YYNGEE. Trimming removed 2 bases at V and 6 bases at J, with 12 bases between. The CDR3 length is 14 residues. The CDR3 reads CASSVEGRSNEQFF. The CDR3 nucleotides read TGTGCCAGCAGCGTGGAGGGTAGATCCAATGAGCAGTTCTTC.

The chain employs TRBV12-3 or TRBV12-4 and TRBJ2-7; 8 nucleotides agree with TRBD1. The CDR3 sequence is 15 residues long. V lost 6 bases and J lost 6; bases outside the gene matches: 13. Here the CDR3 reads CASSPPGQGRPEQYF. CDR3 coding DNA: TGTGCCAGCAGCCCCCCCGGACAGGGTAGGCCCGAGCAGTACTTC.

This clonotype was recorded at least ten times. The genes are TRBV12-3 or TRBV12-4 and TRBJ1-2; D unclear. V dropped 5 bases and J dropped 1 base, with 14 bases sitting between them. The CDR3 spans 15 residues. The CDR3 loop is CASSLIGVNNYGYTF. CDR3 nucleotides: TGTGCCAGCAGTCTTATCGGAGTTAATAACTATGGCTACACCTTC.

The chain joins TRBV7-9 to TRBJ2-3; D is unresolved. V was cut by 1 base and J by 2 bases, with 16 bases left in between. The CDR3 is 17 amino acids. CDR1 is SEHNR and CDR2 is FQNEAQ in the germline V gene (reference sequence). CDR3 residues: CASSLDAHSSPTDTQYF. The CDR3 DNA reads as TGTGCCAGCAGCTTAGATGCACACAGTTCACCCACAGATACGCAGTATTTT.

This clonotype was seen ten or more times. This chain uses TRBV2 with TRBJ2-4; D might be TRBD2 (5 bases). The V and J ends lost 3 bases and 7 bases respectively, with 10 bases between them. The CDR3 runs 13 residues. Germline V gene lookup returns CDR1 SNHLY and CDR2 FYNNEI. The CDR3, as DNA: TGTGCCAGCAGTGAGGGGAGACCGAACATTCAGTACTTC. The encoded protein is CASSEGRPNIQYF.

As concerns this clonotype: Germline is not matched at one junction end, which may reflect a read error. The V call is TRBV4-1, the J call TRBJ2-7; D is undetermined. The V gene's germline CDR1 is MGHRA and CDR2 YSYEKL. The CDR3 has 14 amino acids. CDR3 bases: TGTGCCAGCAGCCTCACGCTTCCCTTCTACGAGCAGTACTTC. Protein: CASSLTLPFYEQYF.

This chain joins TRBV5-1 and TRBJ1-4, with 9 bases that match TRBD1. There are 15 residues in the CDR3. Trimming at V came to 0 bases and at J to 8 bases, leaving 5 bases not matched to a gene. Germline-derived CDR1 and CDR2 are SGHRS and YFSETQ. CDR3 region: CASSLASGQGEKLFF. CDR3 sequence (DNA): TGCGCCAGCAGCTTGGCTTCCGGACAGGGGGAAAAACTGTTTTTT.

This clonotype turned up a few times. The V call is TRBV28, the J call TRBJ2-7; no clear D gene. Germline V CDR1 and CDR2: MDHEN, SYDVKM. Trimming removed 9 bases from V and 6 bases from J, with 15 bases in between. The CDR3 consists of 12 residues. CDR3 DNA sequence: TGTGCCAGTCACAGCCTGGGCCGCGAGCAGTACTTC. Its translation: CASHSLGREQYF.

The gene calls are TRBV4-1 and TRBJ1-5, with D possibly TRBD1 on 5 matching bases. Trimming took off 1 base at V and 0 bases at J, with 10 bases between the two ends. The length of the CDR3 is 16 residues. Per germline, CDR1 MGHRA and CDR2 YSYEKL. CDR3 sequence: CASSQVSRDSNQPQHF. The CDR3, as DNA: TGCGCCAGCAGCCAAGTTTCCAGGGATAGCAATCAGCCCCAGCATTTT.

The CDR3 DNA reads TGTGCCAGCAGCGCCCGTACAGGGGGCTCCGGGGAGCTGTTTTTT. Its protein product is CASSARTGGSGELFF. This rearrangement joins TRBV9 to TRBJ2-2; TRBD1 matches 9 bases. CDR3 size: 15 residues. The germline V gene has CDR1 SGDLS and CDR2 YYNGEE. V lost 3 bases, J lost 6 bases, and 6 bases stayed unmatched.

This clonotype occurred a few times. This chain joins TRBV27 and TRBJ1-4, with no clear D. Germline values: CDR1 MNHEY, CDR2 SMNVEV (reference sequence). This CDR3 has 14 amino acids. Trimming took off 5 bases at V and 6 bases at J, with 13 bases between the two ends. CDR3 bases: TGTGCCAGCAGTGGGTCGAAGACGGATGAAAAACTGTTTTTT. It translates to CASSGSKTDEKLFF.